One and the same sample provided the 9 T cell receptor beta chains below, sequenced in a study of blood T cell repertoires in COVID-19 (dated by TCRdb to 2019 to 2021). Library prep was done by the immunoSEQ multiplex PCR assay. In TCRdb, the immuneACCESS table is reduced to in-frame sequences with V and J assigned. These tables do not hold every clone; where another copy was compared, an unresolved V gene accounts for under half, and the others remain unexplained. The sample yields tens of thousands of clones; 88% were counted once. The ten largest clones represent around 15% of the sample. Sample: peripheral blood. The receptors here all came from a human donor in a cohort sampled during active COVID-19.

This clone was detected only a few times. The genes are TRBV29-1 and TRBJ2-1; D not certain. CDR3 length: 11 residues. V shed 4 bases and J shed 5 bases, with 6 bases lying between them. Germline V gene lookup returns CDR1 SQVTM and CDR2 ANQGSEA. CDR3 sequence: CSVALHNEQFF. CDR3 DNA sequence: TGCAGCGTTGCTCTCCACAATGAGCAGTTCTTC.

Here the CDR3 DNA reads TGTGCCAGCAGCCAAGCAGCGGGTTCGTGGAATGAGCAGTTCTTC. The encoded protein is CASSQAAGSWNEQFF. V gene TRBV3-1 (or the pseudogene TRBV3-2) combines with J gene TRBJ2-1, with TRBD2 as a possible D gene (6 bases). The ends were cut back, 1 base at V and 7 bases at J, with 14 bases in the middle. Looked up from germline, CDR1 is LGHDT and CDR2 is YNNKEL (reference sequence). There are 15 residues in the CDR3.

Written as DNA, the CDR3 is TGTGCCAGCAGTTTATCTCGGGGAGGGGGTGAAAAACTGTTTTTT. It specifies CASSLSRGGGEKLFF. The chain uses TRBV27 and TRBJ1-4, with TRBD1 as a possible D gene (6 bases). V dropped 0 bases and J dropped 7 bases, with 12 bases sitting between them. Germline V lookup: CDR1 MNHEY, CDR2 SMNVEV (reference sequence). This CDR3 has 15 amino acids.

This sequence joins TRBV10-3 and TRBJ1-4; D may be TRBD1 (5 bases). V was clipped by 7 bases and J by 0 bases, with 12 bases between them. The CDR3 spans 15 residues. Germline V gives CDR1 ENHRY, CDR2 SYGVKD. The CDR3 loop is CAIKGQGATNEKLFF. The DNA of the CDR3 is TGTGCCATCAAGGGGCAGGGTGCAACTAATGAAAAACTGTTTTTT.

V gene TRBV25-1 combines with J gene TRBJ1-1; perhaps TRBD1 as D (5 bases). CDR3 length: 13 amino acids. Trimming removed 7 bases at V and 4 bases at J, with 13 bases between. The germline gives CDR1 MGHDK, CDR2 SYGVNS. The CDR3 here is CASTYGGGTEAFF. The CDR3 DNA reads as TGTGCCAGCACTTATGGGGGGGGCACTGAAGCTTTCTTT.

The chain couples TRBV19 to TRBJ2-7; 9 bases line up with TRBD1. V was clipped by 11 bases and J by 7 bases; unmatched bases: 12. Germline loops: CDR1 LNHDA, CDR2 SQIVND (reference sequence). This CDR3 contains 13 residues. Here the CDR3 DNA reads TGTGCCTCTGGGACAGGGCCCCATCGGGAGCAGTACTTC. Residues: CASGTGPHREQYF.

This chain uses TRBV10-3 with TRBJ2-4, with 7 bases matching TRBD1. Germline trimming cut 2 bases from V and 0 bases from J; bases unmatched to any gene: 7. The length of the CDR3 is 17 residues. Germline lookup yields CDR1 ENHRY and CDR2 SYGVKD. This chain's CDR3 is CAISEGDRAVAKNIQYF. CDR3 bases: TGTGCCATCAGTGAGGGTGACAGGGCGGTAGCCAAAAACATTCAGTACTTC.

This chain links TRBV29-1 with TRBJ2-4; maybe TRBD1 (6 bases). V gave up 6 bases and J gave up 7 bases, with 19 bases separating them. CDR1 is SQVTM and CDR2 is ANQGSEA in the germline V gene. The CDR3 is 14 amino acids. The CDR3 DNA sequence: TGCAGCGTCGTACCCACAGGGCTTAAGAACATTCAGTACTTC. Its translation: CSVVPTGLKNIQYF.

The rearrangement joins TRBV7-9 to TRBJ2-3; 7 bases line up with TRBD2. Germline V gene lookup returns CDR1 SEHNR and CDR2 FQNEAQ (reference sequence). The V gene end was trimmed by 1 base and the J gene end by 5 bases; junction bases not matched to a gene: 9. This CDR3 has 16 residues. CDR3 nucleotide sequence: TGTGCCAGCAGCTTAGGAGCGGGGTGGGAGAAAGATACGCAGTATTTT. This encodes CASSLGAGWEKDTQYF.